This T cell receptor beta chain stems from a study of cytomegalovirus exposure and HLA in healthy donors listed by TCRdb under 2017. About the full investigation: An earlier analysis of 587 of the donors reported 276 Gb of sequence data and 95 million to 120 million unique TCR beta sequences obtained from around 170 million T cells. Roughly five DR-DQ haplotypes were handled as single units for association and clustering because linkage in the cohort was strong. The study aimed to test whether cataloging public T cell receptors could reveal signatures of past pathogen exposure. The study combined high-throughput TCR immunosequencing, statistical association of individual TCRs with disease status, and machine learning to predict cytomegalovirus infection status. Donor age, sex, ethnicity and CMV serostatus were compiled together with the repertoire data. Among a few hundred genotyped donors of the cohort, an average of around 240,000 unique TCR beta nucleotide sequences were sequenced per donor, 15% to 20% of them non-productive. A later analysis re-analyzed previously published TCR beta repertoires from 550 to 700 donors and added high-resolution HLA genotyping to study TCR occurrence patterns. In an earlier analysis of 500 to 650 of the donors, high-throughput TCR beta sequencing was used to judge whether each TCR beta V gene segment behaved as functional or pseudogenic. A separate validation cohort of 100 to 150 different subjects was used in addition to the roughly 670-subject first cohort. HLA typing covered class I and class II loci at four-digit resolution. Using immunosequencing, the study profiled T cell repertoires from fewer than 850 subjects and related those repertoires to cytomegalovirus serostatus. All discovery cohort repertoires had been generated on a single sequencing platform. An early release that covered about 600 HLA-typed donors contained approximately 300 gigabases of sequencing data and approximately 85 million unique TCR sequences. Rather than drawing on any new phenotypic data, the later analysis identified candidate immune exposures from TCR beta sequences and the way those sequences occurred across donors. The number of donors typed differed by locus, with 629-630 for A, B, C, DRB1 and DQB1, approximately 500 for DQA1, 600 to 610 for DPA1, and some 450 for DPB1. Genome-wide SNP genotypes for about 55% of the roughly 670 donors were used in a later genetic analysis, which treated that subset as a discovery cohort. Of the roughly 390 genotyped donors, approximately 80% fell in the genetic ancestry cluster associated with self-reported Caucasian donors. General study outcomes and caveats: Most CMV-associated TCR beta chains appeared to be HLA-restricted in a later analysis, and the HLA associations seemed to be driven largely by CMV exposure. In both the original and validation cohorts, the classifier was reported to diagnose cytomegalovirus status with high specificity and sensitivity. In an earlier analysis of 587 of the donors, most TCR beta V segments were observed in productive rearrangements about 87% or about 30% of the time, broadly matching IMGT annotations. Because HLA typing was unavailable for some donors at each locus, only the typed subset was used in association tests. For the cohort, immune exposure information was limited to CMV serostatus. Sequencing depth was assumed to be roughly uniform across donors in the presence/absence analyses, though that assumption may not hold. In a later analysis, some 18,000 TCR beta sequences were associated with specific HLA alleles at a false discovery rate of 0.05. In vitro tests confirmed that three of the cytomegalovirus-associated TCR beta chains recognize cytomegalovirus antigens. The study listed 150 to 200 TCR beta chains as associated with cytomegalovirus. Assigning TCR associations to individual alleles was difficult when HLA alleles, especially DR and DQ, strongly co-occurred. A later genetic analysis associated a missense DCLRE1C variant with V-gene and J-gene trimming of TCR beta chains, and an independent cohort replicated the association. According to a later genetic analysis, donors in an Asian-associated ancestry cluster had fewer N-insertions in productive TCRs than the approximately 700-donor mean. It was suggested by the authors that the approach could potentially be generalized to other disease states and immunological phenotypes. In this cohort, only TCR beta chains were sequenced, and detectable features were limited by the absence of alpha or paired-chain data. The sequencing pipeline was judged likely to have produced a cluster of highly shared sequence variants as a technical artifact. In a later analysis, the rate of TCR association differed among HLA loci, with DRB1 alleles having the most associated TCRs and HLA-C alleles having the fewest. A further reported finding was that TCR beta sequences accurately predicted the HLA-A and HLA-B alleles for most subjects in the first cohort. The earlier analysis of 587 of the donors excluded over 15 rarely observed V segments, including chromosome 9 orphons, because counts were too low. Linkage disequilibrium might explain the correlated functional status among segregating V segments, but an unknown experimental factor could not be excluded. Some IMGT-functional V segments, including TRBV6-2 and TRBV6-3, could not be told apart with the 87-base-pair reads, so those segments were excluded. A later analysis found that HLA-associated TCR beta chains were more clonally expanded and had lower generation probabilities than equally common non-associated chains. Across donors, most TCR sequences were observed very rarely, whereas some public TCRs were present in many individuals. According to a later analysis, parvovirus B19, influenza, CMV and Epstein-Barr virus appeared linked to several top co-occurrence clusters.

The library was made by the immunoSEQ multiplex PCR assay. The multiplex PCR relied on a mix of 60 forward primers for TCR Vbeta segments and 13 reverse primers for TCR Jbeta segments. The CDR3 region of rearranged TCR beta genes was amplified from genomic DNA with a multiplex PCR assay. The amplified TCR beta libraries were sequenced on the Illumina HiSeq System as 87-base-pair reads. As for the original processing: A later analysis tallied roughly 80 million unique TCR beta chains across the 700 or so repertoires, and approximately 12 million of those chains were shared by two or more donors. To remove PCR and sequencing errors, raw reads were error-corrected and collapsed into unique sequences using a nearest-neighbor algorithm that merged closely related sequences. CDR3 sequences were aligned to IMGT reference sequences to assign V, D and J gene segments. Each retained sequence needed at least a six-nucleotide match to both a V gene segment and a J gene segment. Rearrangements were classified as productive when the CDR3 lacked stop codons and remained in frame with V and J, and all other rearrangements were classified as non-productive. CDR3 was defined according to IMGT convention as the region running from the second conserved V-encoded cysteine to the conserved J-encoded phenylalanine. In an earlier analysis of more than 550 of the donors, sequences lacking an unambiguous match to a single V gene segment were excluded. In an earlier analysis of approximately 560 of the donors, a V segment was called functional when productive rearrangements were above 56.7%, and segregating when the standard deviation between donors exceeded 5%. A statistical classification framework was built for diagnosing cytomegalovirus status from the catalog of TCR beta chain sequences. In a later analysis, V and J genes were assigned by comparing TCR nucleotide sequences against IMGT/GENE-DB human TR gene sequences. The TCRdist pipeline was used in a later analysis to assign CDR3 sequences and most-parsimonious VDJ recombination scenarios. In a later analysis, each TCR beta chain was defined by its CDR3 amino acid sequence together with its V-gene family, and reads lacking a unique V-gene family were excluded. In a later analysis, nearly 600 highly shared, low-generation-probability nucleotide sequences were removed to address suspected cross-contamination and a sequencing artifact. A later analysis calculated a clonal expansion index for each public chain from normalized within-repertoire ranks of inferred template counts. In a later analysis, generation probabilities were computed using a VDJ recombination model fitted to out-of-frame rearrangements, and the results were checked against IGoR. In a later analysis, hypergeometric tests were used to score TCR-TCR, TCR-HLA and TCR-CMV co-occurrence, with a repertoire-size bias correction applied to TCR pairs. A later analysis estimated false discovery rates by permuting HLA or CMV assignments 20 times. In a later analysis, co-occurring TCRs were grouped with DBSCAN, and TCRdist sequence similarity was added when clustering was performed within HLA-allele-positive subsets. For co-occurrence clustering, repertoires with fewer than 30,000 or more than 120,000 public chains were excluded, along with five repertoires with anomalous nucleotide sharing. Entries here come from immuneACCESS through TCRdb and include only in-frame sequences with V and J called. Some clones fail to appear in such tables; in the studies checked, an unresolved V gene covers under half of the shortfall, and the cause of the remainder is unknown. From that table come the V and J calls and clone size; the DNA was used to work out D and trimming. The record for this sample contains around 140,000 clones. 0.75% to 1% of the sample goes to the ten largest clones.

After removal of 2 bases from V and 3 bases from J, the junction retains 10 bases not matched to a gene. The germline V gene gives CDR1 as SGDLS and CDR2 as YYNGEE. There are 17 amino acids in the CDR3, from cysteine to phenylalanine inclusive. Only the CDR3 portion is preserved as DNA: 51 bases, with reading frame beginning at the first base. The cohort was made up of around 720 healthy bone marrow donors. Cohort members were all nominally healthy when sampled, although unrecorded immune exposures were likely present. The donor tested CMV seronegative and was one of the 352 seronegative cohort members. A peripheral blood sample was collected from each donor, and TCR beta sequencing was performed on peripheral blood mononuclear cells. The Qiagen DNeasy Blood Extraction Kit was used to extract genomic DNA from the blood cell samples. On this clone itself: Its antigen is currently not known.

The sequenced sample was PBMCs. This clonotype was obtained from a male donor in good health and CMV-seronegative. The receptor chain draws on TRBV9 and TRBJ1-2, and TRBD1 aligns with 10 junction nucleotides. The DNA sequence reads TGTGCCAGCAGCGTTAAGACAGGGGGCGATGGCTACTATGGCTACACCTTC. It encodes CASSVKTGGDGYYGYTF. Extended through the reference TRBV9 and TRBJ1-2 proteins, this CDR3 yields the full variable domain: DSGVTQTPKHLITATGQRVTLRCSPRSGDLSVYWYQQSLDQGLQFLIQYYNGEERAKGNILERFSAQQFPDLHSELNLSSLELGDSALYFCASSVKTGGDGYYGYTFGSGTRLTVV.